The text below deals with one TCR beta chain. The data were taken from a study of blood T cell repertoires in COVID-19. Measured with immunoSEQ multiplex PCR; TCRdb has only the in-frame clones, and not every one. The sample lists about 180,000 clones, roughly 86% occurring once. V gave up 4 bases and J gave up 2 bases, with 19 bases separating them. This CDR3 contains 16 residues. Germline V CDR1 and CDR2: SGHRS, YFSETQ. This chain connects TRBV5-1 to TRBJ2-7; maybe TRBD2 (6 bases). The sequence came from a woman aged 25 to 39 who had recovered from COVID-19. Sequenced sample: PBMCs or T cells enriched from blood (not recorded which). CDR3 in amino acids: CASSTSWGAGAYEQYF. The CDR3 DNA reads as TGCGCCAGCAGCACTAGCTGGGGCGCCGGTGCCTACGAGCAGTACTTC.